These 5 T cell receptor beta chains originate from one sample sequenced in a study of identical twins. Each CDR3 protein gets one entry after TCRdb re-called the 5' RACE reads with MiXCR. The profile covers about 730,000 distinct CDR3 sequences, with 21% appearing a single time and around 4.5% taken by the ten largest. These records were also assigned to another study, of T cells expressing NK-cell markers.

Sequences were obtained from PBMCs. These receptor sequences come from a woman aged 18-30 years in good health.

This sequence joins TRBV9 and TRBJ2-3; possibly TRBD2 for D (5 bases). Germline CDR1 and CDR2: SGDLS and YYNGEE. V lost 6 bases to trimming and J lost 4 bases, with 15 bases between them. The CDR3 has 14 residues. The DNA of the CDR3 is TGTGCCAGCAATGAGGGCCAAGCATCAGATACGCAGTATTTT. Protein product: CASNEGQASDTQYF.

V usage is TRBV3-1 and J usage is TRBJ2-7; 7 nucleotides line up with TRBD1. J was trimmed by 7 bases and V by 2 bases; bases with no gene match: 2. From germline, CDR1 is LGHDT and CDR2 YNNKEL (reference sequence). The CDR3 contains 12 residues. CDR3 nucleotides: TGTGCCAGCAGCCAAAGGGGGCTGGAGCAGTACTTC. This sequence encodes CASSQRGLEQYF.

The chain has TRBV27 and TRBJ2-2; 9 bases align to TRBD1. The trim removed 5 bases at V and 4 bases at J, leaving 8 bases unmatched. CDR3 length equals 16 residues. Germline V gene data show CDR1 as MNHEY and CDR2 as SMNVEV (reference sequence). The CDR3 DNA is TGTGCCAGCAGTCGGGGACAGGGAAGAGTCACCGGGGAGCTGTTTTTT. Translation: CASSRGQGRVTGELFF.

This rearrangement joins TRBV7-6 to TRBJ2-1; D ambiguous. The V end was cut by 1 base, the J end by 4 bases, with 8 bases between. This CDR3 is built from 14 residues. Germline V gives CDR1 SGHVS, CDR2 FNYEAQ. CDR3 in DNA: TGTGCCAGCAGCTTAGAGACTGATTACAATGAGCAGTTCTTC. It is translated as CASSLETDYNEQFF.

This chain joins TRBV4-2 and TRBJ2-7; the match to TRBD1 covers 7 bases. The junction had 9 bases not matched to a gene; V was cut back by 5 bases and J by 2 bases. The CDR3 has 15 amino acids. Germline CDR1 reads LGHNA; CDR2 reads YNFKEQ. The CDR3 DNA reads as TGTGCCAGCAGCAGGGGGACAGTGAACGCCTACGAGCAGTACTTC. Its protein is CASSRGTVNAYEQYF.